This T cell receptor beta chain is drawn from a study of T cells in Graves' hyperthyroidism and ophthalmopathy. Overall study findings and caveats: Blood shared most expanded thyroid clonotypes above 0.001.

RNA transcripts gave rise to amplified TCR beta CDR3 regions. With the HTBI primer set, the TCR CDR3 went through a first round of RT-PCR. TCRdb ran MiXCR on the multiplex PCR reads and lists one entry per CDR3 protein. The sample shows 600,000 to 650,000 distinct CDR3 sequences, around 21% of them seen only once. The CDR3 consists of 12 residues. Germline CDR1 reads PRHDT; CDR2 reads FYEKMQ (reference sequence). V was trimmed by 1 base and J by 2 bases, leaving 3 bases between them. Individuals with ophthalmopathy presented a Clinical Activity Score of at least 3, a NOSPECS grade of at least 4 and a duration under 3 months. Thyroid ultrasound and orbital computed tomography, with clinical symptoms and serum thyroxine and TRAb, informed diagnoses. Extraction of PBMCs used 8 to 10 ml of fresh peripheral blood. This clonotype was seen repeatedly, ten times or more. Its antigen is undetermined.

The receptor's source is a man aged 25-40 years with Graves' ophthalmopathy. The sequencing sample was made of blood. The genes are TRBV13 and TRBJ2-7, with D hard to call. This chain's CDR3 is CASSLDPYEQYF. The CDR3 region has the DNA TGTGCCAGCAGCTTAGATCCCTACGAGCAGTACTTC.